The rows below give T cell receptor beta chains drawn from one sample of a study of blood T cell repertoires in COVID-19. Assay: immunoSEQ multiplex PCR; the TCRdb copy retains only in-frame clones and omits some. The sample lists about 51,000 clones; 91% were seen once. The sequencing sample was made of peripheral blood. These receptors came from a man aged 50-60 years with acute or convalescent COVID-19. CDR3s include the opening cysteine and the closing phenylalanine or tryptophan. Each record gives: D gene, J gene, V gene, clone size, CDR3 DNA, CDR3 protein. D genes are given only for firm matches. Where a row states a size, it is once, few, many or the class of an expanded clone; other rows omit it.

D: TRBD1
J: TRBJ1-6
V: TRBV6-2/TRBV6-3
size: .
DNA: TGTGCCAGCAGTTACCCGGACAGGGCGAGCTCCTATAATTCACCCCTCCACTTT
CDR3: CASSYPDRASSYNSPLHF

D: .
J: TRBJ2-3
V: TRBV5-1
size: .
DNA: TGCGCCAGCAGCCATTCACAGTCGGGCACAGATACGCAGTATTTT
CDR3: CASSHSQSGTDTQYF

D: .
J: TRBJ2-7
V: TRBV19
size: .
DNA: TGTGCCAGTAGTATAAGTGCAGGGATCTACGAGCAGTACTTC
CDR3: CASSISAGIYEQYF

D: .
J: TRBJ1-2
V: TRBV12-2
size: .
DNA: TGTGCAAGTCGTATACTCAGGGGGTCGGATTACTATGGCTACACCTTC
CDR3: CASRILRGSDYYGYTF

D: .
J: TRBJ1-5
V: TRBV6-5
size: .
DNA: TGTGCCAGCAGTCGACAACAGGGCTTGGGCCAGCCCCAGCATTTT
CDR3: CASSRQQGLGQPQHF

D: .
J: TRBJ1-1
V: TRBV5-1
size: .
DNA: TGCGCCAGCAGCTTGGCGAGGGGAGGGCGGAACACTGAAGCTTTCTTT
CDR3: CASSLARGGRNTEAFF

D: .
J: TRBJ1-1
V: TRBV12-3/TRBV12-4
size: .
DNA: TGTGCCAGCAGGCCTGGCCTGAACACTGAAGCTTTCTTT
CDR3: CASRPGLNTEAFF

D: .
J: TRBJ2-2
V: TRBV14
size: .
DNA: TGTGCCAGCAGCCAAGATCCAGGGGTATGTACCGGGGAGCTGTTTTTT
CDR3: CASSQDPGVCTGELFF

D: .
J: TRBJ1-1
V: TRBV27
size: .
DNA: TGTGCCAGCAGTTTTGACAGGTTCTTGAACACTGAAGCTTTCTTT
CDR3: CASSFDRFLNTEAFF

D: .
J: TRBJ2-3
V: TRBV14
size: .
DNA: TGTGCCAGCAGCCCTAGCGTTAGCACAGATACGCAGTATTTT
CDR3: CASSPSVSTDTQYF

D: TRBD1
J: TRBJ1-6
V: TRBV19
size: .
DNA: TGTGCCAGTAACCCGGACAGGTCCTATTCACCCCTCCACTTT
CDR3: CASNPDRSYSPLHF

D: .
J: TRBJ1-5
V: TRBV7-8
size: .
DNA: TGTGCCAGCAGCTTAGCGGGCAGGGGAAGCAATCAGCCCCAGCATTTT
CDR3: CASSLAGRGSNQPQHF

D: TRBD1
J: TRBJ1-4
V: TRBV9
size: .
DNA: TGTGCCAGCAGCACCAGACAGGGGGCGAGTGAAAAACTGTTTTTT
CDR3: CASSTRQGASEKLFF

D: .
J: TRBJ1-1
V: TRBV1
size: once
DNA: TGCACCAGCAGCCAAGGGGGGGTGGGCACTGAAGCTTTCTTT
CDR3: CTSSQGGVGTEAFF

D: .
J: TRBJ1-5
V: TRBV15
size: .
DNA: TGTGCCACCAGCAGACGGGGGGCCGGGCAGCCCCAGCATTTT
CDR3: CATSRRGAGQPQHF

D: TRBD1
J: TRBJ1-2
V: TRBV4-1
size: .
DNA: TGCGCCAGCAGCCAAGTCGGACAGGGGAGTGGCTACACCTTC
CDR3: CASSQVGQGSGYTF

D: .
J: TRBJ1-4
V: TRBV15
size: .
DNA: TGTGCCACCAGCAGAGATTCGGGAGCAACTAATGAAAAACTGTTTTTT
CDR3: CATSRDSGATNEKLFF

D: TRBD2
J: TRBJ2-7
V: TRBV5-1
size: .
DNA: TGCGCCAGCAGCTTGACTAGCGGGGGGGTAAGCGAGCAGTACTTC
CDR3: CASSLTSGGVSEQYF

D: .
J: TRBJ2-7
V: TRBV2
size: .
DNA: TGTGCCAGCAGAGTATCGGGACTTCCACCCTACGAGCAGTACTTC
CDR3: CASRVSGLPPYEQYF